This T cell receptor (beta chain) was recovered during a study of cytomegalovirus exposure and HLA in healthy donors. The PCR employed 60 Vbeta primers together with 13 Jbeta primers. Method: immunoSEQ multiplex PCR; TCRdb's copy keeps in-frame clones and lacks some. Here the sample spans just over 95,000 clones, around 79% being singletons. Trimming at V came to 6 bases and at J to 7 bases, leaving 7 bases not matched to a gene. This CDR3 has 16 amino acids. The germline V gene encodes CDR1 MGHDK and CDR2 SYGVNS. The chain is built from TRBV25-1 and TRBJ2-1; 15 bases are a match to TRBD2. The source material was PBMCs. This sequence was found in a woman aged 35 to 49 in good health and CMV-seronegative. The CDR3 region has the DNA TGTGCCAGCAGCCCACTCGGGACTAGCGGGGGGAATGAGCAGTTCTTC. It yields the protein CASSPLGTSGGNEQFF.